This TCR beta chain was retrieved from a study of human T cells and chemical hapten exposure. Study observations and caveats: The number of TCRs over 1 in 1000 frequency stayed unchanged after DPC.

Per germline, CDR1 SNHLY and CDR2 FYNNEI. The CDR3 extends over 14 amino acids. Trimming cost V 8 bases and J 4 bases, with 14 bases left between them. This clonotype was counted at least ten times. Its antigen is not known. Documented time point: healthy volunteer bleed at 2 weeks. The authors extracted total RNA from unfractionated whole blood. MiXCR, run by TCRdb on the RACE reads, gives a single entry per CDR3 protein. The sample has about 45,000 distinct CDR3 sequences, 4.4% seen once; the top ten hold around 5.5%. Specimen: whole blood. The chain has TRBV2 and TRBJ2-2; perhaps TRBD1 as D (6 bases). The TCR comes from a human donor in good health. Some clones in this sample may be carry-over from other donors' samples. CDR3 loop: CASVQGYGTGELFF. The DNA for the CDR3 is TGTGCCAGCGTACAGGGTTACGGCACCGGGGAGCTGTTTTTT.